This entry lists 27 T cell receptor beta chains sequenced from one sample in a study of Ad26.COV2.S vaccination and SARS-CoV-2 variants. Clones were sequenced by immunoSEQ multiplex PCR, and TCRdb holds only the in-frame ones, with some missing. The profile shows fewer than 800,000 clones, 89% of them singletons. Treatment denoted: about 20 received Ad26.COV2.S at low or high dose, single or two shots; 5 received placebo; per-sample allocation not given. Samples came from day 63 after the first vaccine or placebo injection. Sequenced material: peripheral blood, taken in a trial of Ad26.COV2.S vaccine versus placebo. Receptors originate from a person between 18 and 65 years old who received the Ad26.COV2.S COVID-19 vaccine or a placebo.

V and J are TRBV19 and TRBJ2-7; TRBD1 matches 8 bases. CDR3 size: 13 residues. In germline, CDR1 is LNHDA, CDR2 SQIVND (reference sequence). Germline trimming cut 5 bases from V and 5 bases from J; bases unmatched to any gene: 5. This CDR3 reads CASSGRGLHEQYF. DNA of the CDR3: TGTGCCAGTAGTGGCAGGGGGCTTCACGAGCAGTACTTC.

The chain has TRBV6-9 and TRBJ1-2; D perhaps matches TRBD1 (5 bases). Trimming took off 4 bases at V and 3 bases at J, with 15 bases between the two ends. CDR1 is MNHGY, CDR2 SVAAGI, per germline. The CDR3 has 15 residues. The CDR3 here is CASSFRDVRDYGYTF. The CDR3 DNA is TGTGCCAGCAGTTTCCGGGACGTACGGGACTATGGCTACACCTTC.

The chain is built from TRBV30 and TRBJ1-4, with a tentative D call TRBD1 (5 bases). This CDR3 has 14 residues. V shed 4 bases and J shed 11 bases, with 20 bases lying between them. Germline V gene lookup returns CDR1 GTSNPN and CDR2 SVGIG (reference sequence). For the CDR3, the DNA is TGTGCCTGGAATAAGGGGATTTCCCGGGAGAAACTGTTTTTT. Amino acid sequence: CAWNKGISREKLFF. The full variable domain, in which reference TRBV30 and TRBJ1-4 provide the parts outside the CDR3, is SQTIHQWPATLVQPVGSPLSLECTVEGTSNPNLYWYRQAAGRGLQLLFYSVGIGQISSEVPQNLSASRPQDRQFILSSKKLLLSDSGFYLCAWNKGISREKLFFGSGTQLSVL.

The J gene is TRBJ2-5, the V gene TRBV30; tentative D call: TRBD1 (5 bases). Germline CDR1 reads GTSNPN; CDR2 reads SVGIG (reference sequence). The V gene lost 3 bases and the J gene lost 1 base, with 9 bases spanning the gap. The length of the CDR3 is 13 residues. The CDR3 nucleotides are TGTGCCTGGAGCAGACAGTCCCAAGAGACCCAGTACTTC. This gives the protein CAWSRQSQETQYF.

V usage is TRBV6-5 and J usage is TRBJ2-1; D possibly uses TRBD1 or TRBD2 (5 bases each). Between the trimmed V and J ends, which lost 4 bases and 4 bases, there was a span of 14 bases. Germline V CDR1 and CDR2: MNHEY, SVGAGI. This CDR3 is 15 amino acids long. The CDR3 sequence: CASSSRPGGYNEQFF. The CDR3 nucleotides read TGTGCCAGCAGTTCCCGACCTGGGGGTTACAATGAGCAGTTCTTC.

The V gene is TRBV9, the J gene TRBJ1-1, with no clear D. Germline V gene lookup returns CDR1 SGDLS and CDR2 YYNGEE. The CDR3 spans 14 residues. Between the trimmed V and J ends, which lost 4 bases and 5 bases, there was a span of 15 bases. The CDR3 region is CASSPDDTGTEAFF. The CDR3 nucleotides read TGTGCCAGCAGCCCAGACGACACCGGGACTGAAGCTTTCTTT.

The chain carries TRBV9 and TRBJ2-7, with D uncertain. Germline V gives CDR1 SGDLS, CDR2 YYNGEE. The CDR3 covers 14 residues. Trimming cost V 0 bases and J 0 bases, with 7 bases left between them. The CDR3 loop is CASSVGLASYEQYF. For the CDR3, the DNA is TGTGCCAGCAGCGTAGGGTTAGCCTCCTACGAGCAGTACTTC.

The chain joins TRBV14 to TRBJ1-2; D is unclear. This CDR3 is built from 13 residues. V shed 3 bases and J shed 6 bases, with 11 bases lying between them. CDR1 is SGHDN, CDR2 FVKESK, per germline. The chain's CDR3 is CASSQGGRDGYTF. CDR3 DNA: TGTGCCAGCAGCCAGGGAGGGCGTGATGGCTACACCTTC.

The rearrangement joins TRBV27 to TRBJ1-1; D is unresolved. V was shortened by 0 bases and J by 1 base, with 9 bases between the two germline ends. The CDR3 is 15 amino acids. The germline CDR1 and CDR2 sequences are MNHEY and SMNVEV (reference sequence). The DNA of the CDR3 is TGTGCCAGCAGTTTATCAGCGAACCCGAACACTGAAGCTTTCTTT. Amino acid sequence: CASSLSANPNTEAFF.

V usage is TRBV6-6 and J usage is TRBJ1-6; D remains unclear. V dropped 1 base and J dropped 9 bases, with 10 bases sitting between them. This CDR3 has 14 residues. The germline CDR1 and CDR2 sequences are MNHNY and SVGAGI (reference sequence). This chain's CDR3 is CASSYYKEASPLHF. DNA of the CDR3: TGTGCCAGCAGTTACTATAAAGAGGCTTCACCCCTCCACTTT.

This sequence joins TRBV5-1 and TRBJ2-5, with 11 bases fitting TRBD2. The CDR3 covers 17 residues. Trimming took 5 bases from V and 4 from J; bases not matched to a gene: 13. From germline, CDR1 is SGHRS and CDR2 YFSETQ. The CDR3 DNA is TGCGCCAGCAGAAGGACGGGGACTAGCGGCCTCGTAGAGACCCAGTACTTC. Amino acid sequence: CASRRTGTSGLVETQYF.

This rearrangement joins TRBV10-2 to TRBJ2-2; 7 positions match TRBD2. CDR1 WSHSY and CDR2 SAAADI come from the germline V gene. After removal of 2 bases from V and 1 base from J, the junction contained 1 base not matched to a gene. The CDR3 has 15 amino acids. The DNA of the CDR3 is TGCGCCAGCAGTGAGGGCGGGGGGAACACCGGGGAGCTGTTTTTT. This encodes CASSEGGGNTGELFF.

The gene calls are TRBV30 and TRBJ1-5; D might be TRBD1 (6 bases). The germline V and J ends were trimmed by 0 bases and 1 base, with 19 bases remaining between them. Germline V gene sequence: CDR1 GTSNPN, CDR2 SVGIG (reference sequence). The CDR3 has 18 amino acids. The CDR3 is CAWSVNQGFPLSNQPQHF. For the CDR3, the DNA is TGTGCCTGGAGTGTGAACCAGGGGTTCCCGTTGAGCAATCAGCCCCAGCATTTT.

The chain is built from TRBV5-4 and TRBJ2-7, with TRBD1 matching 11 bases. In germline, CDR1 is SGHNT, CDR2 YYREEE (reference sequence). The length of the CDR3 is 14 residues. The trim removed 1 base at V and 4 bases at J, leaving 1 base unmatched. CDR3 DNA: TGTGCCAGCAGCTTGTGGGACAGGGGGTACGAGCAGTACTTC. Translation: CASSLWDRGYEQYF.

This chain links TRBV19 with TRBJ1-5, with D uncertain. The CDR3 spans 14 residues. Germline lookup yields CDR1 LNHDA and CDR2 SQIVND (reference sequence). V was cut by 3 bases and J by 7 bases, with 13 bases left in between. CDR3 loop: CASSMGQEGQPQHF. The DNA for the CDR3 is TGTGCCAGTAGTATGGGTCAGGAGGGACAGCCCCAGCATTTT.

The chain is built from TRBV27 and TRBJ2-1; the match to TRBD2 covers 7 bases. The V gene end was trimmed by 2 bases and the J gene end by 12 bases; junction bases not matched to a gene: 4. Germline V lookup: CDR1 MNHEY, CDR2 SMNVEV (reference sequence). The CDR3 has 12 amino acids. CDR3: CASSLVGGPQFF. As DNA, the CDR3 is TGTGCCAGCAGTTTAGTGGGAGGGCCGCAGTTCTTC.

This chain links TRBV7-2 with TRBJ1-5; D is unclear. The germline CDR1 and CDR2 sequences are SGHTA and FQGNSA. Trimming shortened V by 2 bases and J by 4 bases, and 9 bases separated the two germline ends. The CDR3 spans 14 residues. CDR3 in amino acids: CASSLRAANQPQHF. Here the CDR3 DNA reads TGTGCCAGCAGCTTACGGGCAGCAAATCAGCCCCAGCATTTT.

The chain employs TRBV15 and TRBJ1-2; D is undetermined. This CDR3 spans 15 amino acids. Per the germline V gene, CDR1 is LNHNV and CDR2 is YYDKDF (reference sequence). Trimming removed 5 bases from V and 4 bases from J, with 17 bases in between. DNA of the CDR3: TGTGCCACCAGCGAGGGTTCAAGTCTAGGCTATGGCTACACCTTC. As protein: CATSEGSSLGYGYTF.

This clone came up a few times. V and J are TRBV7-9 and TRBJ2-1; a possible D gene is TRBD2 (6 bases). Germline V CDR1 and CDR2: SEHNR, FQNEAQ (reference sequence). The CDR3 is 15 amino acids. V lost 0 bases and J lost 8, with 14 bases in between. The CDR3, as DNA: TGTGCCAGCAGCTTAGCATCAGGACTACTCGATGAGCAGTTCTTC. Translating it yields CASSLASGLLDEQFF.

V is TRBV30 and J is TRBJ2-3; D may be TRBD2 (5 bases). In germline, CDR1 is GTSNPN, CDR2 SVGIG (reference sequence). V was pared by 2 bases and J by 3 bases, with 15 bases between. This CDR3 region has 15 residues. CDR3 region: CAWSPPSTGTDTQYF. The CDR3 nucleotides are TGTGCCTGGAGTCCCCCCTCGACGGGGACAGATACGCAGTATTTT.

CDR3 protein: CASSERGLAETQYF. DNA for the CDR3: TGTGCCAGCAGTGAACGGGGACTAGCTGAGACCCAGTACTTC. The rearrangement uses TRBV6-1 and TRBJ2-5, with 9 bases identical to TRBD2. Germline values: CDR1 MNHNS, CDR2 SASEGT. The CDR3 runs to 14 residues. V was pared by 2 bases and J by 5 bases, with 3 bases of the junction left unmatched.

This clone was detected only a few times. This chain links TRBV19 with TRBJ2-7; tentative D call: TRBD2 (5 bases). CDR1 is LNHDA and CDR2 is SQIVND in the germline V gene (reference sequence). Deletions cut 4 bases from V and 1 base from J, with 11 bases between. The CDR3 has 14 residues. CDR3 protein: CASSRTEGSYEQYF. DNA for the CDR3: TGTGCCAGTAGTAGAACTGAGGGATCCTACGAGCAGTACTTC.

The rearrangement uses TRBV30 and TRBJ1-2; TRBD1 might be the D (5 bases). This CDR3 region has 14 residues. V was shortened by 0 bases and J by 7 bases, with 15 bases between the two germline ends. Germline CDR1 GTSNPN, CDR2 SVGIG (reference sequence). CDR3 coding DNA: TGTGCCTGGAGTGTACAGGTGGGGCTAGTTGGCTACACCTTC. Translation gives CAWSVQVGLVGYTF.

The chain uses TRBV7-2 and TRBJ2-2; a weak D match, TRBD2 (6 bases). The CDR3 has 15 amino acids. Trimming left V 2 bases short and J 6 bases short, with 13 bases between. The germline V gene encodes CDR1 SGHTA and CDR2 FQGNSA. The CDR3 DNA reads TGTGCCAGCAGCTTAAGGAGGGTCAGTCCCGGGGAGCTGTTTTTT. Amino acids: CASSLRRVSPGELFF. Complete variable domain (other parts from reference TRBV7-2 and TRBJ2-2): GAGVSQSPSNKVTEKGKDVELRCDPISGHTALYWYRQSLGQGLEFLIYFQGNSAPDKSGLPSDRFSAERTGGSVSTLTIQRTQQEDSAVYLCASSLRRVSPGELFFGEGSRLTVL.

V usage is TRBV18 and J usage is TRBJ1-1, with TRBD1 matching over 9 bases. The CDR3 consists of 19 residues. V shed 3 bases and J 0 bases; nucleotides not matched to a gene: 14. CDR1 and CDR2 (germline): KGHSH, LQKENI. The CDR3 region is CASSPYMPQGQGLNTEAFF. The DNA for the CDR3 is TGTGCCAGCTCACCTTATATGCCCCAGGGACAGGGCCTGAACACTGAAGCTTTCTTT.

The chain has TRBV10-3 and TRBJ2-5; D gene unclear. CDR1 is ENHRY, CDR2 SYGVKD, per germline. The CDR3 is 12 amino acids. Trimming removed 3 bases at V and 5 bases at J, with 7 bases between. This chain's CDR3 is CAISEMGETQYF. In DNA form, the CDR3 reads TGTGCCATCAGTGAAATGGGGGAGACCCAGTACTTC.

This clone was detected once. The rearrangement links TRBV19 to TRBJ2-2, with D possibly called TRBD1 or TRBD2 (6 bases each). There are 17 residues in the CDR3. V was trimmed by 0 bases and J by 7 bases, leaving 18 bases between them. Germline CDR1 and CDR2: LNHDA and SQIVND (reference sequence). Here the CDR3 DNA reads TGTGCCAGTAGTATAGACCTGGGGGGCCGGTTGGGCGGGGAGCTGTTTTTT. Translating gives CASSIDLGGRLGGELFF. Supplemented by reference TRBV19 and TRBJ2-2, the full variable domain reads DGGITQSPKYLFRKEGQNVTLSCEQNLNHDAMYWYRQDPGQGLRLIYYSQIVNDFQKGDIAEGYSVSREKKESFPLTVTSAQKNPTAFYLCASSIDLGGRLGGELFFGEGSRLTVL.